One T cell receptor beta chain is described in this entry. The CDR3 is made up of 16 amino acids. Trimming at V came to 5 bases and at J to 4 bases, leaving 4 bases not matched to a gene. Germline V CDR1 and CDR2: MNHEY, SMNVEV (reference sequence). The data were taken from a study of shared clonotypes between healthy human individuals. Sequencing used immunoSEQ multiplex PCR; TCRdb keeps in-frame clones, though not all of them. Among some 2.3 million clones listed, more than 85% were seen once. Sequencing input: naive CD4+ T cells from PBMCs. The subset is: CD45RA+ positively selected. This chain joins TRBV27 and TRBJ2-2; 13 bases map to TRBD2. The origin of this receptor is a man in his late teens or twenties in good health. Some clones in this sample may be carry-over from other donors' samples. CDR3: CASSRTSGRATGELFF. The CDR3 DNA sequence: TGTGCCAGCAGTCGCACTAGCGGGAGGGCCACCGGGGAGCTGTTTTTT.